Listed below are T cell receptor beta chains from one sample, sequenced in a study of shared clonotypes between healthy human individuals. Method: immunoSEQ multiplex PCR; TCRdb's copy keeps in-frame clones and lacks some. The profile shows over 400,000 clones, roughly 95% of them singletons. Sequenced material: naive CD4+ T cells sorted from blood. These receptors were taken from a woman in her thirties in good health. CDR3s include the opening cysteine and the closing phenylalanine or tryptophan. The order of the fields is V gene, clone size, J gene, D gene, CDR3 protein, CDR3 DNA. D genes are given only for firm matches. Clone size, where shown, is once, few, many, or a class for clones that have expanded.

V: TRBV28; size: -; J: TRBJ1-1; D: -; CDR3: CASSLPQHLEAFF; DNA: TGTGCCAGCAGTTTACCCCAACATCTTGAAGCTTTCTTT
V: TRBV7-2; size: -; J: TRBJ1-6; D: -; CDR3: CASSLRANNSPLHF; DNA: TGTGCCAGCAGCTTACGCGCTAACAATTCACCCCTCCACTTT
V: TRBV5-6; size: once; J: TRBJ1-3; D: -; CDR3: CASSLPPGPGNTIYF; DNA: TGTGCCAGCAGCTTGCCCCCCGGCCCTGGAAACACCATATATTTT
V: TRBV5-6; size: -; J: TRBJ2-7; D: TRBD1; CDR3: CASRARGRYEQYF; DNA: TGTGCCAGCCGGGCGAGGGGGCGCTACGAGCAGTACTTC
V: TRBV10-3; size: once; J: TRBJ2-3; D: TRBD1; CDR3: CATVGQVFPDTQYF; DNA: TGTGCCACCGTGGGACAGGTCTTCCCTGATACGCAGTATTTT
V: TRBV18; size: -; J: TRBJ1-1; D: -; CDR3: CASSPDGITEAFF; DNA: TGTGCCAGCTCACCAGATGGGATCACTGAAGCTTTCTTT
V: TRBV19; size: -; J: TRBJ2-5; D: -; CDR3: CASSVRLVRVGETQYF; DNA: TGTGCCAGTAGTGTACGACTAGTCCGGGTAGGAGAGACCCAGTACTTC
V: TRBV27; size: -; J: TRBJ1-1; D: -; CDR3: CASRIRANTEAFF; DNA: TGTGCCAGCAGAATTAGGGCGAACACTGAAGCTTTCTTT
V: TRBV12-5; size: -; J: TRBJ2-3; D: -; CDR3: CASGFVGADTQYF; DNA: TGTGCTAGTGGTTTTGTGGGAGCAGATACGCAGTATTTT
V: TRBV28; size: -; J: TRBJ2-6; D: TRBD1; CDR3: CASSPSGQGKSGANVLTF; DNA: TGTGCCAGCAGTCCCTCAGGACAGGGGAAATCTGGGGCCAACGTCCTGACTTTC
V: TRBV5-5; size: -; J: TRBJ2-3; D: -; CDR3: CASSLGGTGSGDTQYF; DNA: TGTGCCAGCAGCTTGGGTGGGACGGGATCGGGGGATACGCAGTATTTT
V: TRBV6-6; size: once; J: TRBJ2-7; D: TRBD2; CDR3: CASSSLEVGGFVQYF; DNA: TGTGCCAGCAGCTCCCTTGAGGTGGGGGGGTTCGTGCAGTACTTC
V: TRBV28; size: -; J: TRBJ1-1; D: -; CDR3: CASSYTRRNTEAFF; DNA: TGTGCCAGCAGTTACACCCGGAGGAACACTGAAGCTTTCTTT
V: TRBV18; size: few; J: TRBJ1-5; D: -; CDR3: CASSALRGNQPQHF; DNA: TGTGCCAGCTCAGCGCTGAGGGGCAATCAGCCCCAGCATTTT
V: TRBV19; size: -; J: TRBJ1-2; D: -; CDR3: CASSNPAGAGTNGYTF; DNA: TGTGCCAGTAGTAACCCCGCGGGGGCAGGGACGAATGGCTACACCTTC
V: TRBV28; size: -; J: TRBJ1-5; D: -; CDR3: CASTSGLGTWDYSNQPQHF; DNA: TGTGCCAGCACCTCAGGGCTCGGGACGTGGGACTATAGCAATCAGCCCCAGCATTTT
V: TRBV6-5; size: -; J: TRBJ2-7; D: TRBD1; CDR3: CASSYSGTGGHEQYF; DNA: TGTGCCAGCAGTTACTCCGGGACAGGGGGACACGAGCAGTACTTC
V: TRBV5-1; size: -; J: TRBJ1-4; D: TRBD1; CDR3: CASSLQGASEKLFF; DNA: TGCGCCAGCAGCTTACAGGGGGCGTCTGAAAAACTGTTTTTT
V: TRBV6-1; size: -; J: TRBJ2-3; D: TRBD2; CDR3: CASSVPGLAATDTQYF; DNA: TGTGCCAGCAGTGTCCCCGGACTAGCGGCCACAGATACGCAGTATTTT
V: TRBV28; size: -; J: TRBJ1-6; D: -; CDR3: CATRGPNNSPLHF; DNA: TGTGCCACCCGCGGGCCAAATAATTCACCCCTCCACTTT
V: TRBV25-1; size: once; J: TRBJ1-2; D: -; CDR3: CASSLPSYGYTF; DNA: TGTGCCAGCAGTTTGCCGAGCTATGGCTACACCTTC